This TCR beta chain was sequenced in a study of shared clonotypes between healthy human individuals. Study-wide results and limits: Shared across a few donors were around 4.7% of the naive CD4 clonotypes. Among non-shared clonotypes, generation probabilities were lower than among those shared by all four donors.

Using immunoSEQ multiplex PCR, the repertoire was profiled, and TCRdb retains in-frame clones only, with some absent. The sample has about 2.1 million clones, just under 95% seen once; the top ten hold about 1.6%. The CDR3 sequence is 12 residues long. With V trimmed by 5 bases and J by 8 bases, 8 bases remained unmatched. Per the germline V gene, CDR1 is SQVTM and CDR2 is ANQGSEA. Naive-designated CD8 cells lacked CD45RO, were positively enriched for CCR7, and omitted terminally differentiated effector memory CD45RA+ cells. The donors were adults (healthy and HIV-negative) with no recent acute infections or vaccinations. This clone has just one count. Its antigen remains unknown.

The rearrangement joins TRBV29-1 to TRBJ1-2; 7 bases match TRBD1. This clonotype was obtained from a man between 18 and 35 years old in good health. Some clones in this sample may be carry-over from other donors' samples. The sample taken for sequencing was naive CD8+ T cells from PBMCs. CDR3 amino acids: CSVSAPGGGYTF. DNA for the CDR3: TGCAGCGTTTCCGCCCCAGGGGGGGGCTACACCTTC.